This T cell receptor (beta chain) was captured in a study of blood T cell repertoires in COVID-19. Overall study context: The origin of the acute and convalescent COVID-19 samples was the United States, Italy and Spain.

Clones were read by immunoSEQ multiplex PCR, and TCRdb kept only the in-frame ones, dropping some. The table shows 150,000 to 200,000 clones, with about 85% occurring only once. Patients from Seattle were sampled longitudinally, starting during active infection. The receptor comes from a person aged 70 to 80 with COVID-19, enrolled during active disease. What was sequenced was peripheral blood.

For the CDR3, the DNA is TGCGCCAGCAGCCAGTTAGCGGGAGGGTACAATGAGCAGTTCTTC. Translated, it gives CASSQLAGGYNEQFF. V and J are TRBV4-1 and TRBJ2-1, with TRBD2 identical over 11 bases. Germline lookup yields CDR1 MGHRA and CDR2 YSYEKL. With 3 bases clipped from V and 4 bases from J, the junction kept 2 bases outside the gene matches. The CDR3 spans 15 residues.